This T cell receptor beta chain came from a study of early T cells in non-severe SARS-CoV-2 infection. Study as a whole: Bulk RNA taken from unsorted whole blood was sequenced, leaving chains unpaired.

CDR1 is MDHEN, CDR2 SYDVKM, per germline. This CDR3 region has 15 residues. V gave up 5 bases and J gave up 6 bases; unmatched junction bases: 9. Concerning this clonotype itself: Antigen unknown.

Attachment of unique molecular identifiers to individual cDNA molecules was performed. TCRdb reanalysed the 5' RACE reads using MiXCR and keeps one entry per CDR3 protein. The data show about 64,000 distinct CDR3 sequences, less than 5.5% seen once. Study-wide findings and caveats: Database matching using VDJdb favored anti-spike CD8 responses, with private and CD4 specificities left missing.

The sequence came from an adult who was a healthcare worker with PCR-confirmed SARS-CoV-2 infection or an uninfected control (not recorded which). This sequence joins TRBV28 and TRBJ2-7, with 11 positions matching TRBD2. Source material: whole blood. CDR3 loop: CASSPTSGRPAEQYF. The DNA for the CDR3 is TGTGCCAGCAGTCCTACTAGCGGGAGACCAGCCGAGCAGTACTTC.